This record covers a single TCR beta chain. The antigen is undetermined. The data stem from a study of OX40 agonist ivuxolimab in advanced cancers. Findings of the study overall: Patients who responded partially at 0.1-3.0 mg/kg showed clonal expansion ranking among the lowest.

Here immunoSEQ multiplex PCR was the method, and the copy in TCRdb shows in-frame clones only, minus some. The sample carries approximately 80,000 clones, about 85% recorded once. From germline, CDR1 is SGHVS and CDR2 FNYEAQ. CDR3 size: 17 residues. V shed 9 bases and J 0 bases; nucleotides not matched to a gene: 9. The sequence was obtained from an adult with an advanced solid tumor such as melanoma, head and neck, liver or kidney cancer. Material: CD4+ or CD8+ T cells sorted from blood, obtained in a trial of the OX40 agonist ivuxolimab. The V call is TRBV7-6, the J call TRBJ2-2, with 11 bases that match TRBD2. The CDR3, as DNA: TGTGCCAGTGGGGAACTAGCGGGAGCAGCGAACACCGGGGAGCTGTTTTTT. Amino acid sequence: CASGELAGAANTGELFF. The whole variable domain, remainder taken from reference TRBV7-6 and TRBJ2-2, is GAGVSQSPRYKVTKRGQDVALRCDPISGHVSLYWYRQALGQGPEFLTYFNYEAQQDKSGLPNDRFSAERPEGSISTLTIQRTEQRDSAMYRCASGELAGAANTGELFFGEGSRLTVL.